This is a list of T cell receptor beta chains from one sample in a study of shared clonotypes between healthy human individuals. Assay used: immunoSEQ multiplex PCR; TCRdb lists only in-frame clones, some missing. The sample gives about 2.2 million clones, around 95% of which show up once; about 1.7% is in the top ten. Sequencing input: naive CD8+ T cells from PBMCs. The receptors were gathered from a man younger than 35 in good health. Some clones in this sample may be carry-over from other donors' samples. The CDR3 runs from the conserved cysteine through the conserved F or W. Each record gives: clone size, J gene, D gene, V gene, CDR3 protein, CDR3 DNA. A D gene is named only where the DNA matches it firmly. The size of a clone is reported for some rows only, either as once, few or many, or as a class for expanded clones.

clone size: -
J gene: TRBJ2-7
D gene: -
V gene: TRBV19
CDR3 protein: CATKSAGEIYEQYF
CDR3 DNA: TGTGCCACCAAGAGTGCCGGGGAAATCTACGAGCAGTACTTC

clone size: -
J gene: TRBJ1-1
D gene: -
V gene: TRBV4-3
CDR3 protein: CASSQVSGDTEAFF
CDR3 DNA: TGCGCCAGCAGCCAAGTTTCAGGAGACACTGAAGCTTTCTTT

clone size: once
J gene: TRBJ2-7
D gene: -
V gene: TRBV27
CDR3 protein: CASSLGSGSYEQYF
CDR3 DNA: TGTGCCAGCAGTTTAGGCAGCGGCTCCTACGAGCAGTACTTC

clone size: -
J gene: TRBJ2-7
D gene: TRBD2
V gene: TRBV27
CDR3 protein: CASSPPGLAGGREQYF
CDR3 DNA: TGTGCCAGCAGTCCCCCGGGACTAGCAGGGGGTAGAGAGCAGTACTTC

clone size: -
J gene: TRBJ1-2
D gene: -
V gene: TRBV10-2
CDR3 protein: CASSERGREIYGYTF
CDR3 DNA: TGCGCCAGCAGTGAGAGGGGCCGGGAAATCTATGGCTACACCTTC

clone size: -
J gene: TRBJ2-1
D gene: TRBD2
V gene: TRBV19
CDR3 protein: CASRRLGLVIPNEQFF
CDR3 DNA: TGTGCCAGTAGGCGCCTCGGACTAGTCATACCCAATGAGCAGTTCTTC

clone size: -
J gene: TRBJ2-7
D gene: -
V gene: TRBV6-6
CDR3 protein: CASTESSPYEQYF
CDR3 DNA: TGTGCCAGCACTGAATCTAGCCCCTACGAGCAGTACTTC

clone size: -
J gene: TRBJ2-7
D gene: TRBD1
V gene: TRBV6-5
CDR3 protein: CASSPRGRTYEQYF
CDR3 DNA: TGTGCCAGCAGCCCCAGGGGGCGGACGTACGAGCAGTACTTC

clone size: -
J gene: TRBJ2-1
D gene: -
V gene: TRBV7-6
CDR3 protein: CASSLGPYNEQFF
CDR3 DNA: TGTGCCAGCAGCCTTGGACCCTACAATGAGCAGTTCTTC

clone size: -
J gene: TRBJ1-2
D gene: TRBD1
V gene: TRBV19
CDR3 protein: CASRARDSRWYTF
CDR3 DNA: TGTGCCAGTAGGGCCCGGGACAGCAGGTGGTACACCTTC

clone size: -
J gene: TRBJ1-1
D gene: -
V gene: TRBV15
CDR3 protein: CATSRGGGQGTEAFF
CDR3 DNA: TGTGCCACCAGCAGAGGGGGTGGGCAGGGCACTGAAGCTTTCTTT

clone size: -
J gene: TRBJ2-5
D gene: -
V gene: TRBV12-5
CDR3 protein: CASGLPPGAQETQYF
CDR3 DNA: TGTGCTAGTGGTTTGCCTCCCGGGGCCCAAGAGACCCAGTACTTC

clone size: -
J gene: TRBJ2-1
D gene: TRBD2
V gene: TRBV7-9
CDR3 protein: CASSYVAGGPGEQFF
CDR3 DNA: TGTGCCAGCAGCTACGTGGCGGGAGGGCCCGGTGAGCAGTTCTTC

clone size: -
J gene: TRBJ2-7
D gene: -
V gene: TRBV27
CDR3 protein: CASSSSKFGAHFGEQYF
CDR3 DNA: TGTGCCAGCAGTTCCTCAAAATTCGGAGCCCATTTCGGCGAGCAGTACTTC

clone size: -
J gene: TRBJ2-1
D gene: TRBD2
V gene: TRBV7-9
CDR3 protein: CASMIAGAPNEQFF
CDR3 DNA: TGTGCCAGCATGATAGCGGGGGCTCCCAATGAGCAGTTCTTC

clone size: -
J gene: TRBJ1-4
D gene: -
V gene: TRBV5-6
CDR3 protein: CASSLGGGEKLFF
CDR3 DNA: TGTGCCAGCAGCCTGGGCGGCGGTGAAAAACTGTTTTTT

clone size: -
J gene: TRBJ1-1
D gene: -
V gene: TRBV27
CDR3 protein: CASSLSVRQGLPEAFF
CDR3 DNA: TGTGCCAGCAGTTTATCGGTTCGGCAGGGATTACCTGAAGCTTTCTTT

clone size: -
J gene: TRBJ2-7
D gene: -
V gene: TRBV7-2
CDR3 protein: CASSLNIPGYEQYF
CDR3 DNA: TGTGCCAGCAGCCTAAACATACCGGGCTACGAGCAGTACTTC

clone size: -
J gene: TRBJ2-7
D gene: -
V gene: TRBV27
CDR3 protein: CASSLLGGRSYEQYF
CDR3 DNA: TGTGCCAGCAGTTTATTGGGCGGGCGGTCCTACGAGCAGTACTTC

clone size: -
J gene: TRBJ2-7
D gene: TRBD1
V gene: TRBV28
CDR3 protein: CASSSAGTGDFLSYEQYF
CDR3 DNA: TGTGCCAGCAGTAGTGCCGGGACAGGGGACTTTCTCTCCTACGAGCAGTACTTC

clone size: -
J gene: TRBJ2-5
D gene: -
V gene: TRBV7-8
CDR3 protein: CASSSSEETQYF
CDR3 DNA: TGTGCCAGCAGCTCCTCCGAAGAGACCCAGTACTTC

clone size: -
J gene: TRBJ1-1
D gene: -
V gene: TRBV6-5
CDR3 protein: CASSLPTENTEAFF
CDR3 DNA: TGTGCCAGCAGTTTGCCGACAGAGAACACTGAAGCTTTCTTT

clone size: -
J gene: TRBJ2-1
D gene: TRBD2
V gene: TRBV7-6
CDR3 protein: CASSSEPGLAGETYNEQFF
CDR3 DNA: TGTGCCAGCAGCTCTGAGCCGGGACTAGCGGGAGAAACCTACAATGAGCAGTTCTTC

clone size: -
J gene: TRBJ2-5
D gene: TRBD2
V gene: TRBV7-9
CDR3 protein: CASSSGPSGRGRQETQYF
CDR3 DNA: TGTGCCAGCAGTTCCGGGCCTAGCGGGAGGGGGCGCCAAGAGACCCAGTACTTC